This T cell receptor (beta chain) was sequenced in a study of shared clonotypes between healthy human individuals. Turning to the study itself: The people who gave samples were two women and three men aged 18 to 49. Study-level findings and limits: The researchers took only blood, and tissue repertoires probably look different.

In its sample, this clone was seen many times. Antigen: not known. This CDR3 is also generated by other DNA sequences in the sample. The germline gives CDR1 SQVTM, CDR2 ANQGSEA. Deletions cut 7 bases from V and 4 bases from J, with 19 bases between. The CDR3 is 14 amino acids. Data came from immunoSEQ multiplex PCR; TCRdb stores just in-frame clones and leaves some out. The sample holds 850,000 to 1,200,000 clones, 75% seen once. The TCR comes from a man aged 18 to 30 in good health. The chain is built from TRBV29-1 and TRBJ1-2; weak D call: TRBD1 (5 bases). The sequencing sample was made of memory CD4+ T cells sorted from blood. Subset noted: CD45RA-negative fraction. DNA of the CDR3: TGCAGCGCGCGGTCTCGAGGGGATGGCTATGGCTACACCTTC. Its translation is CSARSRGDGYGYTF.